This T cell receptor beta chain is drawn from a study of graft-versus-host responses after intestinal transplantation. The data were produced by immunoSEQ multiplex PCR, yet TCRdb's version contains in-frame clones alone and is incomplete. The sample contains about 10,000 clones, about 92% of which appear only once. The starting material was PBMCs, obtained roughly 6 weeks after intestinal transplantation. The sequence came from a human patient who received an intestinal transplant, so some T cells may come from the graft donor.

The CDR3 sequence: CASSLVAHGNEQFF. CDR3 nucleotide sequence: TGTGCCAGCAGCTTAGTAGCCCACGGGAATGAGCAGTTCTTC. The V gene is TRBV11-3, the J gene TRBJ2-1, with D unclear. Germline CDR1 SGHNT, CDR2 YENEEA. Trimming cost V 1 base and J 7 bases, with 11 bases left between them. The CDR3 loop spans 14 amino acids.